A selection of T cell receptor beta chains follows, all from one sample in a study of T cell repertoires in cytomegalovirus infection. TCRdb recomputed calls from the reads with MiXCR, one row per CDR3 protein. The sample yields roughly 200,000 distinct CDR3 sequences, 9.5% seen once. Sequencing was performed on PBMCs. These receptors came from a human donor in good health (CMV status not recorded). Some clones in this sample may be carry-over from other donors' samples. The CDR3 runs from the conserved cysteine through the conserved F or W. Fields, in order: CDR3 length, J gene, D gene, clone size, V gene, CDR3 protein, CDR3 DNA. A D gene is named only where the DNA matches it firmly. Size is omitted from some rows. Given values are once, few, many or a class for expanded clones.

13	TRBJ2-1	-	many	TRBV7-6	CASSGARAFEQFF	TGTGCCAGCAGCGGGGCGCGAGCATTTGAGCAGTTCTTC
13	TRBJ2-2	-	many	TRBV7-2	CASRKGATGELFF	TGTGCCAGCAGGAAAGGGGCCACCGGGGAGCTGTTTTTT
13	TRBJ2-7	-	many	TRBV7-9	CASSFSGPYEQYF	TGTGCCAGCAGCTTTTCAGGGCCCTACGAGCAGTACTTC
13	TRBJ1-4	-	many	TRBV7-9	CASSLVEGPKLFF	TGTGCCAGCAGCTTAGTAGAGGGTCCAAAACTGTTTTTT
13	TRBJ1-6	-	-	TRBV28	CASSPGRGSPLHF	TGTGCCAGCAGCCCGGGTCGGGGTTCACCCCTCCACTTT
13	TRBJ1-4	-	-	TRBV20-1	CSASPGPIEKLFF	TGCAGTGCTAGTCCCGGACCTATCGAAAAACTGTTTTTT
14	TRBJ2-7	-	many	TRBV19	CASRKLGGTYEQYF	TGTGCCAGTAGAAAATTGGGGGGTACCTACGAGCAGTACTTC
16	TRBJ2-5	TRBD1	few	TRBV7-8	CASSNDRGRIGETQYF	TGTGCCAGCAGCAACGACAGGGGGCGAATTGGGGAGACCCAGTACTTC
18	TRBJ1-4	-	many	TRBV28	CASSFQRTRGVKNEKLFF	TGTGCCAGCAGTTTTCAAAGAACCCGGGGTGTGAAGAATGAAAAACTGTTTTTT
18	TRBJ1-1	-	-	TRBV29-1	CSVPITGGGGNMNTEAFF	TGCAGCGTTCCGATCACCGGGGGAGGGGGAAACATGAACACTGAAGCTTTCTTT
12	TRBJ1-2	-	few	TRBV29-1	CSVAEGRSGYTF	TGCAGCGTTGCAGAGGGACGGTCTGGCTACACCTTC
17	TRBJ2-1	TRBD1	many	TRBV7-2	CASSSVSGTGGENEQFF	TGTGCCAGCAGCTCAGTCTCCGGGACAGGGGGAGAGAATGAGCAGTTCTTC
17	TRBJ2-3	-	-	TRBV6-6	CASNRLPRAVSTDTQYF	TGTGCCAGCAACCGCTTACCCCGGGCGGTTAGCACAGATACGCAGTATTTT
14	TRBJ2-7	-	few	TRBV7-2	CASSWTAKAYEQYF	TGTGCCAGCAGCTGGACAGCCAAGGCCTACGAGCAGTACTTC
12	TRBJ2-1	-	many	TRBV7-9	CASSQRPREQFF	TGTGCCAGCAGCCAACGACCCCGGGAGCAGTTCTTC
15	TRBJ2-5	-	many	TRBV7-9	CASIGASWSQETQYF	TGTGCCAGCATTGGAGCGTCTTGGTCCCAAGAGACCCAGTACTTC
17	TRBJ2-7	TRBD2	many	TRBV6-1	CASTTSKLREGPYEQYF	TGTGCCAGCACTACCTCTAAGTTGCGGGAGGGCCCATACGAGCAGTACTTC
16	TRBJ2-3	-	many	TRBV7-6	CASSLAASTNTDTQYF	TGTGCCAGCAGCTTAGCCGCCAGCACAAACACAGATACGCAGTATTTT
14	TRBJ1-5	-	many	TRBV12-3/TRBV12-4	CASSSDHSNQPQHF	TGTGCCAGCAGTTCTGACCATAGCAATCAGCCCCAGCATTTT
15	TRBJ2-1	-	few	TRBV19	CASSSRGSSYNEQFF	TGTGCCAGTAGTTCGCGTGGGAGCTCCTACAATGAGCAGTTCTTC
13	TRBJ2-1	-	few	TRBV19	CASSISRSNEQFF	TGTGCCAGTAGTATAAGTAGATCCAATGAGCAGTTCTTC
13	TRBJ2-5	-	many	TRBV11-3	CASSLTSRATQYF	TGTGCCAGCAGCTTAACTAGCCGGGCCACCCAGTACTTC
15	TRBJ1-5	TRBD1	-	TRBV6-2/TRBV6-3	CASSYYRGGPQPQHF	TGTGCCAGCAGTTACTACAGGGGAGGTCCTCAGCCCCAGCATTTT
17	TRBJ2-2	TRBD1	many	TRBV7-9	CASRKPTGQKNTGELFF	TGTGCCAGCAGGAAACCTACGGGACAGAAGAACACCGGGGAGCTGTTTTTT
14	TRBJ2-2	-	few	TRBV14	CASSHFSSTGELFF	TGTGCCAGCAGCCACTTTAGCAGCACCGGGGAGCTGTTTTTT
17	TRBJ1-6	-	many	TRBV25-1	CASSDFRGDAYNSPLHF	TGTGCCAGCAGTGACTTCAGGGGAGATGCCTATAATTCACCCCTCCACTTT
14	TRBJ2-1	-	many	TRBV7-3	CASSPNSLIGEQFF	TGTGCCAGCAGCCCCAATTCGTTGATCGGTGAGCAGTTCTTC
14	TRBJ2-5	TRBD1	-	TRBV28	CASSRKQGGETQYF	TGTGCCAGCAGCCGTAAACAGGGGGGAGAGACCCAGTACTTC
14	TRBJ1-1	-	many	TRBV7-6	CASSLGTGSAEAFF	TGTGCCAGCAGCTTAGGCACGGGGTCGGCTGAAGCTTTCTTT
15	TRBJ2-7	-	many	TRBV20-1	CSASWSRGVVDEQYF	TGCAGTGCTAGTTGGTCCCGCGGGGTAGTAGACGAGCAGTACTTC
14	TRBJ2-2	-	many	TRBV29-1	CSVGGSANTGELFF	TGCAGCGTTGGCGGCTCAGCAAACACCGGGGAGCTGTTTTTT
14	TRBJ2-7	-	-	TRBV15	CATSRAAGIAEQYF	TGTGCCACCAGCAGAGCCGCAGGGATAGCCGAGCAGTACTTC
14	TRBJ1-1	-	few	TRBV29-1	CSVRETGLNTEAFF	TGCAGCGTTAGAGAAACAGGGCTGAACACTGAAGCTTTCTTT
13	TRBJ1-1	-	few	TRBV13	CASSLGTQGMAFF	TGTGCCAGCAGCTTGGGTACACAGGGTATGGCTTTCTTT
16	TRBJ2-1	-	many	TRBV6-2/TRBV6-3	CASSYQPRQDYNEQFF	TGTGCCAGCAGTTACCAACCCAGACAGGATTACAATGAGCAGTTCTTC
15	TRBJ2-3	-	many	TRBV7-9	CASSLHGGATDTQYF	TGTGCCAGCAGCTTGCACGGGGGAGCGACAGATACGCAGTATTTT
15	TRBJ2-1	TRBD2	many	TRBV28	CASRPGGPSYNEQFF	TGTGCCAGCAGGCCGGGGGGGCCCTCCTACAATGAGCAGTTCTTC
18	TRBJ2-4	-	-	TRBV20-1	CSAPTPERERIAKNIQYF	TGCAGTGCCCCCACCCCGGAGAGGGAAAGAATAGCCAAAAACATTCAGTACTTC
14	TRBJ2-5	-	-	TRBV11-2	CASSSVGGRETQYF	TGTGCCAGCAGCTCGGTAGGGGGGCGCGAGACCCAGTACTTC
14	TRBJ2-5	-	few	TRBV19	CASSIQGRRETQYF	TGTGCCAGTAGTATACAGGGCAGACGAGAGACCCAGTACTTC
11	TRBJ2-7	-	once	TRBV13	CASSLVTEQYF	TGTGCCAGCAGCTTAGTCACGGAGCAGTACTTC
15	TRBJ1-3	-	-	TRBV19	CASSANRKSGNTIYF	TGTGCCAGTAGTGCCAACCGGAAAAGTGGAAACACCATATATTTT
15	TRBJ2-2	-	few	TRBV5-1	CASSKTEPNTGELFF	TGCGCCAGCAGCAAGACAGAGCCCAACACCGGGGAGCTGTTTTTT
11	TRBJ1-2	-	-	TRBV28	CASSLSRGYTF	TGTGCCAGCAGTTTATCTAGGGGCTACACCTTC
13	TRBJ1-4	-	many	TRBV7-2	CASSLEYKAKLFF	TGTGCCAGCAGCTTAGAATACAAGGCAAAACTGTTTTTT
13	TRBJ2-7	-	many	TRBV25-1	CASSGTESYEQYF	TGTGCCAGCAGTGGGACAGAATCCTACGAGCAGTACTTC
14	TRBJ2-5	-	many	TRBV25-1	CASAQAGPQETQYF	TGTGCCAGCGCCCAGGCGGGGCCCCAAGAGACCCAGTACTTC
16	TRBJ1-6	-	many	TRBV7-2	CASSLENRPYNSPLHF	TGTGCCAGCAGCTTAGAGAATCGGCCCTATAATTCACCCCTCCACTTT
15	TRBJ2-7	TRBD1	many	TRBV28	CASSRGQVLSYEQYF	TGTGCCAGCAGCCGGGGACAGGTGCTTTCCTACGAGCAGTACTTC
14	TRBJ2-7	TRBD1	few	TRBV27	CASSLEGGWSEQYF	TGTGCCAGCAGTTTGGAAGGGGGCTGGAGCGAGCAGTACTTC
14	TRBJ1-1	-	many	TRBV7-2	CASSLDLVNTEAFF	TGTGCCAGCAGCTTAGATTTGGTGAACACTGAAGCTTTCTTT
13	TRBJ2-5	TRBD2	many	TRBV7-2	CASSPRGGETQYF	TGTGCCAGCAGCCCGAGGGGAGGGGAGACCCAGTACTTC
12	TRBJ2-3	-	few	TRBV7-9	CASSRRADTQYF	TGTGCCAGCAGCCGGAGGGCAGATACGCAGTATTTT
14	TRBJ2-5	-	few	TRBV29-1	CSVEDLATGETQYF	TGCAGCGTTGAAGATCTGGCAACGGGGGAGACCCAGTACTTC
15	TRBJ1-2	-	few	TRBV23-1	CASSQWARVTYGYTF	TGCGCCAGCAGTCAATGGGCCAGAGTAACTTATGGCTACACCTTC